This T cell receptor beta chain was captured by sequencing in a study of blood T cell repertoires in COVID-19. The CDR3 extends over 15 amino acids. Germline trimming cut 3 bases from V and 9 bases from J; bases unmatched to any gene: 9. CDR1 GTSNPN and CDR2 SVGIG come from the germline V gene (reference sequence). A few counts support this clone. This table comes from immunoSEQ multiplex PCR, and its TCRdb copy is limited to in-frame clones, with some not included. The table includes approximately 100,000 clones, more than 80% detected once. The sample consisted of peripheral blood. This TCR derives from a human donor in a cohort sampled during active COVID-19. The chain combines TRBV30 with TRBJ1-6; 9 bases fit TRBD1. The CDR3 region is CAWRMTGGRGSPLHF. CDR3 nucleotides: TGTGCCTGGAGAATGACAGGGGGTCGTGGTTCACCCCTCCACTTT.